This T cell receptor beta chain stems from a study of T cell responses to AZD1222 COVID-19 vaccine. The table came from immunoSEQ multiplex PCR; TCRdb's copy has only in-frame clones and leaves some out. The sample holds 90,000 to 140,000 clones, roughly 89% seen once. Pooled samples include second doses given at about 4 or 12 weeks. Germline values: CDR1 SGHAT, CDR2 FQNNGV. The V and J ends lost 5 bases and 4 bases, in that order; junction bases with no gene match: 10. This CDR3 comprises 15 residues. The chain carries TRBV11-2 and TRBJ1-2; 7 bases match TRBD1. The sample was peripheral blood, taken 28 days after the second AZD1222 dose. This sequence originates from an adult who received the AZD1222 COVID-19 vaccine. Here the CDR3 DNA reads TGTGCCAGCAGCGTCCCACCGGGACAGATCTATGGCTACACCTTC. It specifies CASSVPPGQIYGYTF.